This T cell receptor (beta chain) was identified during a study of blood T cell repertoires in COVID-19. Study summary: The United States, Italy and Spain were the sources of the acute and convalescent COVID-19 samples. The analysed material was cDNA or gDNA that came from T cells, B-cell-depleted T cells, or PBMCs.

In germline, CDR1 is WNHNN, CDR2 SYGVQD (reference sequence). Germline trimming cut 2 bases from V and 5 bases from J; bases unmatched to any gene: 21. The CDR3 sequence is 20 residues long. Only in-frame clones appear in the TCRdb table, and some are missing; sequencing was by immunoSEQ multiplex PCR. The sample holds roughly 30,000 clones; roughly 92% are singletons and the top ten take 3% to 4%. The chain couples TRBV10-1 to TRBJ2-5; 9 nucleotides agree with TRBD1. The sample consisted of peripheral blood. This receptor was obtained from a man aged 55 to 69 with acute or convalescent COVID-19. The CDR3 loop is CASSEVCVLGQGNSQETQYF. The DNA for the CDR3 is TGCGCCAGCAGTGAGGTTTGTGTCTTGGGACAGGGAAATTCACAGGAGACCCAGTACTTC.